The rows below give T cell receptor beta chains drawn from one sample of a study of blood T cell repertoires in COVID-19. The protocol was immunoSEQ multiplex PCR, while the TCRdb copy is restricted to in-frame clones and leaves out a portion. The sample includes more than 15,000 clones, 82% of them seen just once. The sequenced sample consisted of peripheral blood. The receptors originated from a man older than 75 with active COVID-19. Both conserved end residues are part of each CDR3. The D gene is left open where the match is weak. Clone size is given for some rows only: seen once, a few or many times, or a class if the clone is expanded.

TRBV12-5	TRBJ2-7	once	TRBD2	TGTGCTAGTGGATACTCACTAGCGGGAGGGCCCGAGCAGTACTTC	CASGYSLAGGPEQYF
TRBV3-1/TRBV3-2	TRBJ2-4	.	.	TGTGCCAGCAGCCGGGGGGGCGGCCACCTAGCCAAAAACATTCAGTACTTC	CASSRGGGHLAKNIQYF
TRBV28	TRBJ1-5	once	TRBD1	TGTGCCAGCAGAACAGGGGGCGCGGGATCCCAGCATTTT	CASRTGGAGSQHF
TRBV12-3/TRBV12-4	TRBJ2-3	.	TRBD2	TGTGCCAGCAGTTATACTAGCGCGGCGCAGTATTTT	CASSYTSAAQYF
TRBV28	TRBJ2-2	.	.	TGTGCCAGCAGTTTATCTGACACCGGGGAGCTGTTTTTT	CASSLSDTGELFF
TRBV4-2	TRBJ2-2	.	TRBD1	TGTGCCAGCAGCCAACACCGGGACAGGGCGAACACCGGGGAGCTGTTTTTT	CASSQHRDRANTGELFF
TRBV15	TRBJ2-5	.	.	TGTGCCACCAGCCTAGACAGCTTCAACCAAGAGACCCAGTACTTC	CATSLDSFNQETQYF
TRBV7-9	TRBJ2-7	few	.	TGTGCCAGCAGCTTAGGGGGCGGCGAGCAGTACTTC	CASSLGGGEQYF
TRBV14	TRBJ1-6	.	TRBD1	TGTGCCAGCAGCCAGGGGACAGAGCCAGGTGGGGATAATTCACCCCTCCACTTT	CASSQGTEPGGDNSPLHF
TRBV28	TRBJ2-1	.	.	TGTGCCAGCAGTTTATCCCCGAGAGCCTACAATGAGCAGTTCTTC	CASSLSPRAYNEQFF
TRBV19	TRBJ2-5	.	TRBD2	TGTGCCAGTAGCAAACTAGCGGGCTCACCGAACCAAGAGACCCAGTACTTC	CASSKLAGSPNQETQYF
TRBV11-2	TRBJ2-1	.	.	TGTGCCAGCAGCTTAGACCGTTGGAGCGGGACAGGATTCTTC	CASSLDRWSGTGFF
TRBV12-3/TRBV12-4	TRBJ1-2	few	.	TGTGCCAGCAGTTTACAGGGGAACTATGGCTACACCTTC	CASSLQGNYGYTF
TRBV12-3/TRBV12-4	TRBJ2-2	once	.	TGTGCCAGCACCTACACCGGGGAGCTGTTTTTT	CASTYTGELFF
TRBV28	TRBJ2-2	.	.	TGTGCCAGCAGTTTACTATTCGGGGAGCTGTTTTTT	CASSLLFGELFF
TRBV20-1	TRBJ2-7	.	.	TGCAGTGCAAATCGTCGGGAAGAGCAGTACTTC	CSANRREEQYF
TRBV7-9	TRBJ2-7	.	TRBD2	TGTGCCAGCAGCCATAGCGGGAGAAGAGCCTACGAGCAGTACTTC	CASSHSGRRAYEQYF
TRBV11-2	TRBJ2-1	few	TRBD2	TGTGCCAGCAGCTTAGCTCCCCCTAGCGGCGGTTACAATGAGCAGTTCTTC	CASSLAPPSGGYNEQFF
TRBV13	TRBJ2-7	.	.	TGTGCCAGCAGCTTAGTTACGGGAAATCCCTACGAGCAGTACTTC	CASSLVTGNPYEQYF
TRBV28	TRBJ1-5	.	.	TGTGCCAGCACTAGAGGAGCCGGCAATCAGCCCCAGCATTTT	CASTRGAGNQPQHF
TRBV6-5	TRBJ2-7	.	TRBD1	TGTGCCAGCAGTCCCGCGGGACAGGGTTTCGAGCAGTACTTC	CASSPAGQGFEQYF
TRBV28	TRBJ2-1	few	TRBD1	TGTGCCAGCAGTGGGGACAGGGGGTACAATGAGCAGTTCTTC	CASSGDRGYNEQFF
TRBV7-9	TRBJ1-1	.	TRBD1	TGTGCCAGCAGCTTATTCCGGGACAGTTGGAACACTGAAGCTTTCTTT	CASSLFRDSWNTEAFF
TRBV5-1	TRBJ2-5	.	.	TGCGCCAGCAGCGAGGGAAAAGAGACCCAGTACTTC	CASSEGKETQYF
TRBV6-5	TRBJ2-7	few	TRBD2	TGTGCCAGCACCCCGGGACTAGCGGGAGGCGAGCAGTACTTC	CASTPGLAGGEQYF
TRBV7-9	TRBJ2-1	.	.	TGTGCCAGCAGCTTAGCGGGAGCTAACAATGAGCAGTTCTTC	CASSLAGANNEQFF
TRBV27	TRBJ2-1	.	.	TGTGCCAGCAGATGGGGCGGCGAGCAGTTCTTC	CASRWGGEQFF